This T cell receptor (beta chain) was found in a study of cytomegalovirus exposure and HLA in healthy donors. Whole-study results and caveats: The study had only CMV serostatus as immune exposure information. It was confirmed in vitro that a few of the CMV-associated chains were specific for CMV antigens.

Healthy bone marrow donors made up the donors. The table lists this clone with a count of one. What it binds is unknown. Germline V lookup: CDR1 MNHNS, CDR2 SASEGT. The CDR3 totals 13 residues. Trimming at V came to 9 bases and at J to 2 bases, leaving 5 bases not matched to a gene. The PCR contained 60 Vbeta and 13 Jbeta primers. Sequencing used immunoSEQ multiplex PCR; TCRdb keeps in-frame clones, though not all of them. The table records 210,000 or so clones, over 70% of them present only once. The TCR sequence derives from a woman aged 60-75 years in good health and CMV-seropositive. The specimen was PBMCs. The chain carries TRBV6-1 and TRBJ2-7, with 9 nucleotides matching TRBD1. CDR3 coding DNA: TGTGCCAGTACGGGGACAGGGCCCTACGAGCAGTACTTC. The encoded protein is CASTGTGPYEQYF.